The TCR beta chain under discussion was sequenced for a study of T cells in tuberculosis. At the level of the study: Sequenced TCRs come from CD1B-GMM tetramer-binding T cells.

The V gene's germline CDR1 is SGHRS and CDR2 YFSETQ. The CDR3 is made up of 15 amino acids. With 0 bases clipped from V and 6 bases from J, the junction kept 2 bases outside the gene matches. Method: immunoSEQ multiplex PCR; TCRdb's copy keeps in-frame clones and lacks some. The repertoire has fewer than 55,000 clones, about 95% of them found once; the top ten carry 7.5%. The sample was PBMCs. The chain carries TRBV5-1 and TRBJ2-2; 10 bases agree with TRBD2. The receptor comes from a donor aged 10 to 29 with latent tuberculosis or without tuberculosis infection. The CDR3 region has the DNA TGCGCCAGCAGCTTGGCGCTAGCGGGAGCCGGGGAGCTGTTTTTT. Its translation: CASSLALAGAGELFF.